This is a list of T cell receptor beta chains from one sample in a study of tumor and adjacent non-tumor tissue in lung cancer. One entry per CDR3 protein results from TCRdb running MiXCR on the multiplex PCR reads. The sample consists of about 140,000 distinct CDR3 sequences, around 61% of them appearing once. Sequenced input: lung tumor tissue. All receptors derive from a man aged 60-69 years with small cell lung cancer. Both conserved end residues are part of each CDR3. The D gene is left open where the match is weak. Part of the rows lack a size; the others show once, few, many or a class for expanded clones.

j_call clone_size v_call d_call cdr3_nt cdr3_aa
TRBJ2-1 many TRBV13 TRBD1 TGTGCCAGCAGCGGGCGGACAGGGTTTAGCTCCTACAATGAGCAGTTCTTC CASSGRTGFSSYNEQFF
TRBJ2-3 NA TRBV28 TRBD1 TGTGTCAGCGATTCCCTCCGGGACAGGGGGCGACAGGATACGCAGTATTTT CVSDSLRDRGRQDTQYF
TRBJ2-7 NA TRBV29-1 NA TGCAGCGTTGTATGGCTAGCCGGAGGGCCAAATCCGGGCGAGCAGCACTTC CSVVWLAGGPNPGEQHF
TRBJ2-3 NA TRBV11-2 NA TGTACCAGCAGCGCGACCCTCGGGACACGGGGACAAGCGGAGAGCACAGATACGCAGTATTTT CTSSATLGTRGQAESTDTQYF
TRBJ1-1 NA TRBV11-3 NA TGTGCCAGCAGCTTAGAAGGAGGCACTAAAGCTTTATTT CASSLEGGTKALF
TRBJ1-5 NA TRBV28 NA TGTGCCAGCAGTTTCTCTAATTTAAATCAGCCCCAGCATTTT CASSFSNLNQPQHF
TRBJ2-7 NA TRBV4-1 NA TGCACCAGCAGCTTGTCGGAGAGTTCCTACGAGCAGTACTTC CTSSLSESSYEQYF
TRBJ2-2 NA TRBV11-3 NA TGTGCCAGCAGCCTCAGATCCCAGAACACAGGGGAGCTGTTTTTT CASSLRSQNTGELFF
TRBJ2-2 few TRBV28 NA TGTGCCAGCATCCCCGACAGATTTTTTAACACCGGGGAGCTGTTTTTT CASIPDRFFNTGELFF
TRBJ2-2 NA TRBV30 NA TGTGCCTGGAGTCCGGGCTGGAGTGCCGGGGAGCTGTTTTTT CAWSPGWSAGELFF
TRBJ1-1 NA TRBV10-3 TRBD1 TGTGGCATCAGCACGGGACAGATGAACACTGAAGCTTTCTTT CGISTGQMNTEAFF
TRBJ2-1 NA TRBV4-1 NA TGCGCCAGCAGCCAAGATCACCTGCCAGGGGCGTATTACAATGAACAGTTCTTC CASSQDHLPGAYYNEQFF
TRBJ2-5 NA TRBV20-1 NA TGCAGTGCTAGAGGGAACGCAGAGACCCAGTACTTC CSARGNAETQYF
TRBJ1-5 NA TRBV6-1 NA TGTGTCGGCGCAGGGGCTTATACCAATCAGCCCCAGCATTTT CVGAGAYTNQPQHF
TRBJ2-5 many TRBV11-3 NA TGTGCCAGCAGCTCCACCTTTCATCTCGTAGCGAGCCAAGAGACCCAGTACTTC CASSSTFHLVASQETQYF
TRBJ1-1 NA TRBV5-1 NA TGCGCCAGCAGCCGCGGCTTCTCTGAAGCTTTCTTT CASSRGFSEAFF
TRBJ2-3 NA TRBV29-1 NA TGCAGCATCGACGGAGGATGCGGTTGGATGGGTACGCAGTATTTT CSIDGGCGWMGTQYF
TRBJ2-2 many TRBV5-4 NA TGTGCCAGCAGCTTGTCGGTCACCACCAACACCGGGGAGCTGTTTTTT CASSLSVTTNTGELFF
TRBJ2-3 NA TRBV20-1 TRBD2 TGCAGTGCTAGTTCAGCGGGAGGGTCTACAGATACGCACTACTTT CSASSAGGSTDTHYF
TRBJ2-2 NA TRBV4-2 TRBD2 TGTGCCAGCAGCCAAGATACTAGCGGGAATATCGGGGAGCTGTTTTTT CASSQDTSGNIGELFF
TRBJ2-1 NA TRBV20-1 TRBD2 TGCAGTGTTAGCAAGTCCGGGACTAGCGGATACAATGAGCGGTTCTTC CSVSKSGTSGYNERFF
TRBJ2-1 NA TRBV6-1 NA TGTGCCAGCAGGAAGGGCTACAATGAGCAGTTCTTC CASRKGYNEQFF
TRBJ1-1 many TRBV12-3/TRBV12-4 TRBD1 TGTGCCAGCAGCCCTCCGACAGGGCGCAGGCGAACTGAAGCTTTCTTT CASSPPTGRRRTEAFF
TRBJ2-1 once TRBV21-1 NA TGTGCCAGCAGCTCGCGGACTAGGAGGGAATATGGGCAGTTCTTC CASSSRTRREYGQFF
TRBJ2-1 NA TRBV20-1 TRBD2 TGTAGTGCTAGACCCTCGGGGGCTAGCGGGAGGAACCTCTACAATGAGCCGTTCTTC CSARPSGASGRNLYNEPFF
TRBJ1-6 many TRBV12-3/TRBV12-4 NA TGTGCCAGCAGTTTAAGAGCAAATACACCCCTCCACTTT CASSLRANTPLHF
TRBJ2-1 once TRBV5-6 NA TGTGTCAGCGGCGGTCGAACATACCACAATGAGCAGTTCTTC CVSGGRTYHNEQFF
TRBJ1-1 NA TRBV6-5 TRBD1 TGTGCTAGTCTGGGGACAGGGTGGGGCGGCACTGAAGCTTTCTTC CASLGTGWGGTEAFF
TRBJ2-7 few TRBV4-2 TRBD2 TGTGCCAGCAGCCAAGAACGCGGGAGGCAGTACTTC CASSQERGRQYF
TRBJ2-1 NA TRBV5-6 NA TGTGCCAGCAGCAGGAGAAATGAGCAGTTCTTC CASSRRNEQFF
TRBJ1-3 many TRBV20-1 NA TGCAGTGCTCCTTTTGACCTCGGATCCTCTGGAAACACCATATATTTT CSAPFDLGSSGNTIYF
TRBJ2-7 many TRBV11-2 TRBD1 TGTGCCAGCAGCCCCCGACAGGGATCCTACGAGCAGTACTTC CASSPRQGSYEQYF
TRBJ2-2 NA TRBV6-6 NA TGTGCCAGCGGCGTGACGAACACCGGGGAGCTGTTTTTT CASGVTNTGELFF
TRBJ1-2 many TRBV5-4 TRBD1 TGTGCCAGCAGCACGTGGACAGGGCCGGCGGGCTACACCTTC CASSTWTGPAGYTF
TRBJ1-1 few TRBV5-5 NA TGTGCCAGCAGCCCGCTTCCAGACACTGAAGCTTTCTTT CASSPLPDTEAFF
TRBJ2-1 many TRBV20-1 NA TGCAGTGCTACTAGGGCTGGGGGCAATGAGCAGTTCTTC CSATRAGGNEQFF
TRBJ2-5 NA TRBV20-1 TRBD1 TGCAGTGCTAGCGTAGGGGGCTCGTTGGAGACCGAGTACTTC CSASVGGSLETEYF
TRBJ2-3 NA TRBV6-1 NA TGTGCCAGCTCCTGGGAAATCTGCACAGATACGCAGTATTTT CASSWEICTDTQYF
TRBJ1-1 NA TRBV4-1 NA TGCGCCAGCAGCCAAGAAAAGCCGCCGAGAGCTTTCTTT CASSQEKPPRAFF
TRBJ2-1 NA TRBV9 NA TGTGCCAGCAGCCATAGGGGAGCCAATGAGCAGTTCTTC CASSHRGANEQFF
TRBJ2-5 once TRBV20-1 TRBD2 TGCAATGCTAGAGGGGGACTAGCGGACAAGAGGACCCAGTACTTC CNARGGLADKRTQYF
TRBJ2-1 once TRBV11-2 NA TGTGGCAGCAGCTTCACAGAGAGCTACAACAATGAGCCGTTCTTC CGSSFTESYNNEPFF
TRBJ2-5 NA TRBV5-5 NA TGTGCCAGCATCCCTCGCAGGGGTCAGGAGACCCAGTATTTC CASIPRRGQETQYF
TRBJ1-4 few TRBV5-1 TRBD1 TGCGCCTCCCGGTCGGGACAGGGTGAAAAACTGTTTTTT CASRSGQGEKLFF
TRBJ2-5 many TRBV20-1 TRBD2 TGCAGTGCTAGGCTAGCGGGAGGGGGAGAGACCCAGTACTTC CSARLAGGGETQYF
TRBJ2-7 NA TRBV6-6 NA TGTGCCAGCAGCTACGAGACTATCGGGAGTTACGAGCAGTACTTC CASSYETIGSYEQYF
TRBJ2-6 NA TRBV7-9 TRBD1 TGTGCCAGCAACTCAGGGGATCAGGGGGCCAACGTCCTAACTTTC CASNSGDQGANVLTF
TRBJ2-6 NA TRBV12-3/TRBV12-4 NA TGTGCCAGCAGTTCCGGTAACAGGGACTCTGGGGTCAACGTCCTGACTTTC CASSSGNRDSGVNVLTF
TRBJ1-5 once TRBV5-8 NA TGTGCCAGCAGCCAGAGGGGGAACAATCAGCCCCAGCATTTT CASSQRGNNQPQHF
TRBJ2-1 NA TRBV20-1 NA TGCAATGCTAGTACTCGGGACTTTATCTCCTACAATGAGCAGTTTTTC CNASTRDFISYNEQFF
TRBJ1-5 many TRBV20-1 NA TGCAGTGCTAGGGGGGATGGTTCTCAGCCCCAGCATTTT CSARGDGSQPQHF
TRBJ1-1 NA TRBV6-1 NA TGTGCCAGCAATGGACTGATAAACACTCAAGCTTTCTTT CASNGLINTQAFF